Detailed here is one T cell receptor (beta chain). Its specific antigen is unknown. No base-level quality is on record; no much larger clone is a single base apart. This entry belongs to a study of human T cells and chemical hapten exposure (dated by TCRdb to 2020 to 2022). Study-wide context: For sensitization, 2% DPC in acetone was applied to a 2 cm by 2 cm area of upper inner arm skin. Peripheral blood TCR repertoire changes were tracked in vivo in alopecia patients during primary and secondary sensitization to the hapten diphenylcyclopropenone (DPC). Most of the patients in the cohort were female, and the cohort covered alopecia areata with under or over 50% scalp involvement, alopecia totalis and alopecia universalis. Under 30 alopecia patients gave blood for TCR sequencing at one to four time points (pre-sensitization, 2, 6 and 24 weeks). Patients additionally received weekly therapeutic DPC doses to the scalp throughout the roughly 24-week study period. Patient blood was sampled pre-sensitization (week 0) and at 2, 6 and about 24 weeks after DPC sensitization. The libraries were sequenced as a pool, and the TCR yield per sample differed mostly because of small variations in library volumes within the pool. Patch tests used Finn chambers with 0.01% DPC on the upper back, scored after 6 days by International Contact Dermatitis Research Group standards. Study-wide conclusions, independent of this receptor: Patch test score was positively correlated with the number of PT1 expanded TCRs, with significance at thresholds 8, 16 and 32 but not at 4. After repeated subsampling, changes were observed in the strength of the expansion versus patch-test correlation and in the threshold at which the correlation became significant. Significantly more large CDR3 similarity clusters were formed by expanded TCRs than by pre-sensitization or healthy control sets, consistent with antigen-driven responses. Because all patients had alopecia, a presumed autoimmune disease, the immune response of the patients might differ from that of healthy individuals. The number of TCRs above 1 in 1000 frequency did not change with DPC sensitization; there was no evidence of global repertoire structure alterations.

Library preparation used RACE. Reads for this sample came from a NextSeq 500. During library preparation, unique molecular identifiers were attached to individual cDNA molecules so that TCRs could be counted quantitatively and reproducibly. Both TCR alpha and TCR beta chains were sequenced from each blood RNA sample. The study's processing was this. Samples had a median of 95,638 TCRs, with a range from roughly 23,224 to 750,000. The Decombinator software suite was used to annotate the V, J and CDR3 of the TCR reads. For the PS versus PT1 abundance plots, all samples were subsampled to the same number of TCRs (28,000). Expanded TCRs were defined as absent before sensitization and observed at least eight times at the 2-week time point. Clones were called with MiXCR by TCRdb after fastp trimmed the public reads at Q25, and only in-frame beta chains were retained. All rows with the same CDR3 protein become a single entry with the most common DNA and genes. What appears here as the V and J calls and clone size reflects TCRdb's work, not the paper's. The sample includes about 340,000 distinct CDR3 sequences, with about 7% observed a single time. Less than 10% of the sample belongs to the ten largest clones.

Based on the germline V gene, the CDR1 and CDR2 sequences are MNHEY and SVGEGT. V and J lose 5 bases and 11 bases, and a span of 12 bases separates them. The CDR3 spans 11 residues, from the cysteine through the phenylalanine. The only DNA kept is the CDR3, 33 bases in frame from the first base. What this sample's time point label stands for: patch test 1, 2 weeks after DPC sensitization. Read against the paper, the sample's treatment or condition label means: therapeutic diphenylcyclopropenone sensitization with weekly scalp DPC. At every patch-test visit, the blood draw took place before the patch test was put on. Patients were considered eligible if aged 18 to 70, diagnosed with alopecia and deemed suitable for DPC therapy, and patients were excluded if pregnant. Unfractionated whole blood was collected in Tempus Blood RNA tubes, and total RNA was extracted from that blood.

This receptor was obtained from a woman under 30 with alopecia areata. Some clones in this sample may be carry-over from other donors' samples. The sample was whole blood, taken in connection with sensitization to the hapten diphenylcyclopropenone (DPC). In this chain, TRBV6-2 or TRBV6-3 is recombined with TRBJ1-1, with TRBD1 perhaps the D gene, on 5 matching bases. The nucleotides are TGTGCCAGCAGTCCTGGGACCTTGGCTTTCTTT. Protein translation: CASSPGTLAFF.